These 13 T cell receptor beta chains share one sample of origin, sequenced in a study of T cell responses to AZD1222 COVID-19 vaccine. Repertoires were generated with immunoSEQ multiplex PCR, while TCRdb's copy carries only in-frame clones and drops some. Among 150,000 to 200,000 clones, 80% to 90% were seen once, and the ten largest hold 3.5% to 5.5%. Sequenced material: peripheral blood, taken 28 days after the second dose of the MenACWY control vaccine. These TCRs come from an adult who received the MenACWY meningococcal vaccine as a control.

The rearrangement uses TRBV12-3 or TRBV12-4 and TRBJ1-1; D is perhaps TRBD1 (5 bases). The length of the CDR3 is 13 residues. V lost 3 bases, J lost 4 bases, and 9 bases lay in between. The CDR3 DNA reads as TGTGCCAGCAGTTTTACGAGGGGCACTGAAGCTTTCTTT. It specifies CASSFTRGTEAFF.

This clone has just one count. This chain connects TRBV28 to TRBJ1-1, with 9 bases lining up with TRBD1. V lost 7 bases, J lost 1 base, and 13 bases stayed unmatched. Germline V gene lookup returns CDR1 MDHEN and CDR2 SYDVKM. The CDR3 runs to 17 residues. In nucleotides, the CDR3 is TGTGCCAGCAATCCGGTAGGGACAGGGTCGCGGAACACTGAAGCTTTCTTT. Translation: CASNPVGTGSRNTEAFF.

This clone was counted many times. The chain recombines TRBV9 with TRBJ1-2; no firm D call. This CDR3 has 15 residues. In germline, CDR1 is SGDLS, CDR2 YYNGEE. The germline V and J ends were trimmed by 3 bases and 5 bases, with 17 bases remaining between them. The CDR3: CASSDGLGLPYGYTF. The CDR3 DNA follows: TGTGCCAGCAGCGATGGCCTTGGCCTCCCATATGGCTACACCTTC.

This clone occurred a few times. The V gene is TRBV11-3, the J gene TRBJ1-6, with D unresolved. Trimming cost V 5 bases and J 8 bases, with 10 bases left between them. From germline, CDR1 is SGHNT and CDR2 YENEEA. This CDR3 has 13 residues. In nucleotides, the CDR3 is TGTGCCAGCAGCCTGACCTCTGATTCACCCCTCCACTTT. Its translation: CASSLTSDSPLHF.

The J gene is TRBJ1-1, the V gene TRBV3-1 (or the pseudogene TRBV3-2); D may be TRBD1 (6 bases). V gave up 4 bases and J gave up 5 bases, with 14 bases separating them. Germline V gives CDR1 LGHDT, CDR2 YNNKEL (reference sequence). CDR3 size: 14 residues. The CDR3 DNA reads TGTGCCAGCAGCCGTAGGGGCACAGGGACTGAAGCTTTCTTT. This gives the protein CASSRRGTGTEAFF.

The gene calls are TRBV4-3 and TRBJ1-2, with 9 bases lining up with TRBD1. The CDR3 loop spans 16 amino acids. V lost 3 bases to trimming and J lost 12 bases; unmatched junction nucleotides: 17. Germline V gene lookup returns CDR1 LGHNA and CDR2 YSLEER. CDR3 DNA: TGCGCCAGCAGCCAGGGAGGATTACAGGGGGCTAACCCTAACACCTTC. Translation: CASSQGGLQGANPNTF.

The chain uses TRBV6-2 or TRBV6-3 and TRBJ1-1; no definite D call. CDR1 and CDR2 (germline): MNHEY, SVGEGT. This CDR3 has 14 amino acids. Trimming removed 2 bases at V and 2 bases at J, with 9 bases between. The CDR3 reads CASSYGSVNTEAFF. The CDR3 DNA follows: TGTGCCAGCAGTTACGGCAGCGTAAACACTGAAGCTTTCTTT.

DNA for the CDR3: TGTGCCAGCAGTCAGACAACAAACTCGGGACAGCGCTATGGCTACACCTTC. Amino acid sequence: CASSQTTNSGQRYGYTF. This chain links TRBV28 with TRBJ1-2; 7 bases are a match to TRBD1. V lost 5 bases and J lost 4; bases outside the gene matches: 16. The CDR3 runs 17 residues. Germline V gives CDR1 MDHEN, CDR2 SYDVKM.

The rearrangement links TRBV3-1 (or the pseudogene TRBV3-2) to TRBJ2-5; tentatively, D is TRBD2 (6 bases). Germline values: CDR1 LGHDT, CDR2 YNNKEL (reference sequence). Trimming removed 1 base at V and 9 bases at J, with 21 bases between. This CDR3 is built from 16 residues. The CDR3 DNA reads TGTGCCAGCAGCCAAGTTCCCTCGGGAGCCCAAATGGCCCAGTACTTC. As protein: CASSQVPSGAQMAQYF.

The CDR3: CASSLGSRTGDEKLFF. The DNA for the CDR3 is TGTGCCAGCAGCTTAGGGTCGAGGACAGGCGACGAAAAACTGTTTTTT. V is TRBV7-9 and J is TRBJ1-4; 7 bases are a match to TRBD1. After removal of 1 base from V and 8 bases from J, the junction contained 10 bases not matched to a gene. Germline CDR1 and CDR2: SEHNR and FQNEAQ (reference sequence). This CDR3 is built from 16 residues.

This clone was found once. V is TRBV27 and J is TRBJ1-4; D not certain. The CDR3 contains 15 residues. Trimming removed 5 bases from V and 3 bases from J, with 13 bases in between. Germline V gene data show CDR1 as MNHEY and CDR2 as SMNVEV (reference sequence). The CDR3 is CASSRTRLANEKLFF. The CDR3 DNA follows: TGTGCCAGCAGTAGGACTCGATTGGCTAATGAAAAACTGTTTTTT.

The chain combines TRBV27 with TRBJ2-7; no definite D call. This CDR3 has 14 residues. Deletions cut 5 bases from V and 2 bases from J, with 13 bases between. The V gene's germline CDR1 is MNHEY and CDR2 SMNVEV (reference sequence). The CDR3 nucleotides are TGTGCCAGCAGTACCGCGAAAGGGACCTACGAGCAGTACTTC. Its translation: CASSTAKGTYEQYF.

The chain combines TRBV11-3 with TRBJ2-1; 7 nucleotides agree with TRBD1. With V trimmed by 5 bases and J by 0 bases, 4 bases remained unmatched. The V gene's germline CDR1 is SGHNT and CDR2 YENEEA. This CDR3 comprises 15 residues. The DNA for the CDR3 is TGTGCCAGCAGCCCTCGGGACAGCTCCTACAATGAGCAGTTCTTC. Its translation: CASSPRDSSYNEQFF.